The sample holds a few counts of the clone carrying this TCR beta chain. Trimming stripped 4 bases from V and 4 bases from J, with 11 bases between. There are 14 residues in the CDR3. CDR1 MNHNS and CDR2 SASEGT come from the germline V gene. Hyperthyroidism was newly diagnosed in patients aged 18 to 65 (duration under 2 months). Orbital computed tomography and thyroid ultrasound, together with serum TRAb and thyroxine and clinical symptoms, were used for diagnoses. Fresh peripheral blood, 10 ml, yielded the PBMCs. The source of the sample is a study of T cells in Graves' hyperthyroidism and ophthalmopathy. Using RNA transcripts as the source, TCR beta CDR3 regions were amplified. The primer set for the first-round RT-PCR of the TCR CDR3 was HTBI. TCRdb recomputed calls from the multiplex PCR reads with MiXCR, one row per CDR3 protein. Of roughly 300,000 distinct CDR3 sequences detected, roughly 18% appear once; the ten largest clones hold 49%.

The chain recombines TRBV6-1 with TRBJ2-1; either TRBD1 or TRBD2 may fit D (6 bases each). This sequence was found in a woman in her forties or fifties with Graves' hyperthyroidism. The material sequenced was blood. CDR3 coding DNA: TGTGCCAGCAGTGGGGGGGCAAGGTACAATGAGCAGTTCTTC. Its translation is CASSGGARYNEQFF.